This TCR beta chain was recorded in a study of cytomegalovirus exposure and HLA in healthy donors. In germline, CDR1 is SGHRS, CDR2 YFSETQ. The V and J ends lost 0 bases and 12 bases respectively, with 7 bases between them. CDR3 length: 11 amino acids. It was with 60 Vbeta and 13 Jbeta primers that the PCR ran. Generated by immunoSEQ multiplex PCR, the TCRdb table keeps only in-frame clones and is missing some. The sample yields about 160,000 clones, more than 75% seen once. Turning to this clone: Its antigen is still unknown.

Overall study results and limits: Later analysis associated a missense DCLRE1C variant with TCR beta V- and J-gene trimming.

This receptor was taken from a human donor in good health. The chain carries TRBV5-1 and TRBJ2-1; D is undetermined. Sequencing input: PBMCs. CDR3: CASSLAGRQFF. DNA of the CDR3: TGCGCCAGCAGCTTGGCCGGTAGGCAGTTCTTC.